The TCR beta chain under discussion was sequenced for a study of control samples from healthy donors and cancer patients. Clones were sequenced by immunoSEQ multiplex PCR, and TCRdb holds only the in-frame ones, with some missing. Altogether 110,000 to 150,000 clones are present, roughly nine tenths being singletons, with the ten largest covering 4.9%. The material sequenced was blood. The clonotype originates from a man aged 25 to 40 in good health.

This chain's CDR3 is CASSPGTSGANEQFF. Written as DNA, the CDR3 is TGTGCCAGTAGTCCGGGGACTAGCGGGGCCAATGAGCAGTTCTTC. V gene TRBV19 combines with J gene TRBJ2-1, with TRBD2 identical over 13 bases. The CDR3 sequence is 15 residues long. V was clipped by 5 bases and J by 6 bases; unmatched bases: 4. The germline V gene has CDR1 LNHDA and CDR2 SQIVND (reference sequence).